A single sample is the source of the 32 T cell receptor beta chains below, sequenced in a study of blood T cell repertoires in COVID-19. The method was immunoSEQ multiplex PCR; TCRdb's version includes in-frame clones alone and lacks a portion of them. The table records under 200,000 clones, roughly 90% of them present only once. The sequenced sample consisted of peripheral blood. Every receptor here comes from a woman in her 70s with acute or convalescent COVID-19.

CDR3 in DNA: TGTGCCAGCAGTCTAAACAGGGGACGATCCGGGGAGCTGTTTTTT. Its protein is CASSLNRGRSGELFF. The chain carries TRBV28 and TRBJ2-2; 7 bases are a match to TRBD1. Per germline, CDR1 MDHEN and CDR2 SYDVKM. This CDR3 comprises 15 residues. Germline trimming cut 5 bases from V and 6 bases from J; bases unmatched to any gene: 9.

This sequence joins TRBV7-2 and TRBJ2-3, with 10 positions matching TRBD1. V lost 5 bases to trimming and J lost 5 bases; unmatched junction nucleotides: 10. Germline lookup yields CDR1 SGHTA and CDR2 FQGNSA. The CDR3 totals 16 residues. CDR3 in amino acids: CASSHERTGGRDTQYF. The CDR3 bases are TGTGCCAGCAGCCACGAACGGACAGGGGGTCGAGATACGCAGTATTTT. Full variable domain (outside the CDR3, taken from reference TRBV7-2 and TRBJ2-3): GAGVSQSPSNKVTEKGKDVELRCDPISGHTALYWYRQSLGQGLEFLIYFQGNSAPDKSGLPSDRFSAERTGGSVSTLTIQRTQQEDSAVYLCASSHERTGGRDTQYFGPGTRLTVL.

The CDR3 DNA follows: TGTGCCAGCACCCCGGTCGTAGCCAAAAACATTCAGTACTTC. Translated: CASTPVVAKNIQYF. The chain employs TRBV7-8 and TRBJ2-4; no reliable D call. This CDR3 is 14 amino acids long. Germline loops: CDR1 SGHVS, CDR2 FQNEAQ. V was cut by 7 bases and J by 0 bases, with 10 bases left in between.

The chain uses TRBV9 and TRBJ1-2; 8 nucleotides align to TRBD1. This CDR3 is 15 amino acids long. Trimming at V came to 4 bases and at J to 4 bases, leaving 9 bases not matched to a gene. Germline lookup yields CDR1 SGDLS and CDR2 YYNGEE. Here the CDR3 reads CASSPPGQVGYGYTF. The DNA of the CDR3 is TGTGCCAGCAGCCCCCCGGGACAGGTGGGCTATGGCTACACCTTC.

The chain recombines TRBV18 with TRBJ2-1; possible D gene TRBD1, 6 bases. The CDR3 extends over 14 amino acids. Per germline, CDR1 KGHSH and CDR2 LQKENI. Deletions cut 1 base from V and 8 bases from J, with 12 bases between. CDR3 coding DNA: TGTGCCAGCTCACCACGGTTGGGGGCTGATGAGCAGTTCTTC. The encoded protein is CASSPRLGADEQFF.

This chain's CDR3 is CASSPRHQGGNTIYF. CDR3 coding DNA: TGTGCCAGCAGTCCCCGTCATCAGGGCGGAAACACCATATATTTT. The chain employs TRBV6-5 and TRBJ1-3, with a possible D match to TRBD1 (5 bases). In germline, CDR1 is MNHEY, CDR2 SVGAGI. The V end lost 5 bases, the J end lost 4 bases, and 15 bases lay between the germline ends. There are 15 residues in the CDR3.

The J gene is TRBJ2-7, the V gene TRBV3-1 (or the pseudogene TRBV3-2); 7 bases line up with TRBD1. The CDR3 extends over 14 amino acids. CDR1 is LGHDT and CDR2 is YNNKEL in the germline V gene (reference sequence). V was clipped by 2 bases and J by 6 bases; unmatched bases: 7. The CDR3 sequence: CASSQTQGRSEQYF. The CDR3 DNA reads TGTGCCAGCAGCCAAACACAGGGGCGCTCCGAGCAGTACTTC.

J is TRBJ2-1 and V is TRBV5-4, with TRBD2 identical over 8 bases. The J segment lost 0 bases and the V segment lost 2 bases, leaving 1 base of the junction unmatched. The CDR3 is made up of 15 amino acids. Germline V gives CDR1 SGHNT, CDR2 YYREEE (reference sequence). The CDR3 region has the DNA TGTGCCAGCAGCTTTCTAGCGGGCTCCTACAATGAGCAGTTCTTC. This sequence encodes CASSFLAGSYNEQFF.

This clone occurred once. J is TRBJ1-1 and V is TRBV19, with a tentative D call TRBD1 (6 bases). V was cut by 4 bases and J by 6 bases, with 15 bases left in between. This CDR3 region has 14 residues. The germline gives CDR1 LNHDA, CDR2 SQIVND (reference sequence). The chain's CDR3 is CASSTHRSGAEAFF. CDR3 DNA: TGTGCCAGTAGTACACACAGGTCAGGGGCTGAAGCTTTCTTT.

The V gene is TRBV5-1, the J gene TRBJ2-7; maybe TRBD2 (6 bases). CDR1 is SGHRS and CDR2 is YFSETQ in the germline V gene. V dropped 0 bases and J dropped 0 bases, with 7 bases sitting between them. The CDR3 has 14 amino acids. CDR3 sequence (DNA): TGCGCCAGCAGCTTGGAGGGAGGCTCCTACGAGCAGTACTTC. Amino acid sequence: CASSLEGGSYEQYF.

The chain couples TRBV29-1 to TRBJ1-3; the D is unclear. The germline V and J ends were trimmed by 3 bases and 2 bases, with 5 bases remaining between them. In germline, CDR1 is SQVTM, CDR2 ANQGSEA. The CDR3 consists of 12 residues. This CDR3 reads CSVESAGNTIYF. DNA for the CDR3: TGCAGCGTTGAGTCAGCTGGAAACACCATATATTTT.

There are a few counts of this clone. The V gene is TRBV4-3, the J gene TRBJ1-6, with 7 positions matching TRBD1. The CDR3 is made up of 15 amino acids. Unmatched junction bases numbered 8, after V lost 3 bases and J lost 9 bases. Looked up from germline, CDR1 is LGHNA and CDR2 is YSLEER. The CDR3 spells CASSQLTGSGSPLHF. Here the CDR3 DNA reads TGCGCCAGCAGCCAGTTGACAGGGTCAGGTTCACCCCTCCACTTT.

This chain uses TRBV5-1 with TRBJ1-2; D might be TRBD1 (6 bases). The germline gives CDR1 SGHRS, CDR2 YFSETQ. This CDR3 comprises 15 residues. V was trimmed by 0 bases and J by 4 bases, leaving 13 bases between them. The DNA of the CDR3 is TGCGCCAGCAGCTTGGGACAGGCTCGTAGCTATGGCTACACCTTC. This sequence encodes CASSLGQARSYGYTF. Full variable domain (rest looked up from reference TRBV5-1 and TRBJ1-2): KAGVTQTPRYLIKTRGQQVTLSCSPISGHRSVSWYQQTPGQGLQFLFEYFSETQRNKGNFPGRFSGRQFSNSRSEMNVSTLELGDSALYLCASSLGQARSYGYTFGSGTRLTVV.

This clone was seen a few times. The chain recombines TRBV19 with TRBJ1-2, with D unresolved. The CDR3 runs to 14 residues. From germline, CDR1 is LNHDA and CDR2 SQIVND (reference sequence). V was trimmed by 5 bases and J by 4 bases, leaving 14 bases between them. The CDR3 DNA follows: TGTGCCAGTAGTCTTGAGGGAGGATCCTATGGCTACACCTTC. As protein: CASSLEGGSYGYTF.

As DNA, the CDR3 is TGTGCCAGCAGTCCGCCGGACATATACAATGAGCAGTTCTTC. This encodes CASSPPDIYNEQFF. V is TRBV28 and J is TRBJ2-1, with TRBD1 as a possible D gene (5 bases). Germline loops: CDR1 MDHEN, CDR2 SYDVKM. Trimming removed 5 bases from V and 4 bases from J, with 12 bases in between. This CDR3 contains 14 residues.

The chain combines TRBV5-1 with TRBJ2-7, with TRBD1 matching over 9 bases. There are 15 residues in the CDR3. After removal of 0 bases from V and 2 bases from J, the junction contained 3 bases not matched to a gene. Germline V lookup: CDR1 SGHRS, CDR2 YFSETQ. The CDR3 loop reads CASSLAGTGTYEQYF. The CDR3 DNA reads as TGCGCCAGCAGCTTGGCCGGGACAGGGACCTACGAGCAGTACTTC.

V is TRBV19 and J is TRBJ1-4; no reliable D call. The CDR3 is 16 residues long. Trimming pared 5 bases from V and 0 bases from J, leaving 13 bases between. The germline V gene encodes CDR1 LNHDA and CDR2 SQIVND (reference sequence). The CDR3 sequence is CASSVTHTATNEKLFF. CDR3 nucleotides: TGTGCCAGTAGTGTAACACATACAGCAACTAATGAAAAACTGTTTTTT.

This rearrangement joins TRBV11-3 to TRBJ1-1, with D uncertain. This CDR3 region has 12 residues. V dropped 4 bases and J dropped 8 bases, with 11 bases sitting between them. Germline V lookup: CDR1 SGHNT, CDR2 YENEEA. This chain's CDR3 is CASSSRRREAFF. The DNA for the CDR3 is TGTGCCAGCAGCTCCCGCAGGAGGGAAGCTTTCTTT.

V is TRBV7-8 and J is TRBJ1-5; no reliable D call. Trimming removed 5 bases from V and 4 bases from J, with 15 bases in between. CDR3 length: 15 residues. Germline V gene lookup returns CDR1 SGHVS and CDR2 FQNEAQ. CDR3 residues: CASSPPGGENQPQHF. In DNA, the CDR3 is TGTGCCAGCAGCCCACCGGGCGGGGAGAATCAGCCCCAGCATTTT. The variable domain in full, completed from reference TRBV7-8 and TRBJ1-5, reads GAGVSQSPRYKVAKRGQDVALRCDPISGHVSLFWYQQALGQGPEFLTYFQNEAQLDKSGLPSDRFFAERPEGSVSTLKIQRTQQEDSAVYLCASSPPGGENQPQHFGDGTRLSIL.

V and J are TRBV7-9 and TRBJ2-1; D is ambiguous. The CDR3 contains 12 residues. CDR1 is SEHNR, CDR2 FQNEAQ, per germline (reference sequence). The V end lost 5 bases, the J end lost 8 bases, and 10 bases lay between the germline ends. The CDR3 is CASSPSGYEQFF. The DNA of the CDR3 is TGTGCCAGCAGCCCCTCCGGGTATGAGCAGTTCTTC.

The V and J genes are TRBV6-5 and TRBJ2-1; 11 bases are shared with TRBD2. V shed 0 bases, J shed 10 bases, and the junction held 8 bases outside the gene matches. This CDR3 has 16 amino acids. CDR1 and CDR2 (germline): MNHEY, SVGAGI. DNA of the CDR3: TGTGCCAGCAGTTACTCGATTAGCGGGGGGGCAGACGAGCAGTTCTTC. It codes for CASSYSISGGADEQFF.

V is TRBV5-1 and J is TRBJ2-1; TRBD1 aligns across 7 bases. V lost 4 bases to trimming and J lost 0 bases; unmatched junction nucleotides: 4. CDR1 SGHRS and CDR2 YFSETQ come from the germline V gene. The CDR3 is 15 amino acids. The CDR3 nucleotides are TGCGCCAGCAGCCGGGACAGCTACTCCTACAATGAGCAGTTCTTC. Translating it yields CASSRDSYSYNEQFF.

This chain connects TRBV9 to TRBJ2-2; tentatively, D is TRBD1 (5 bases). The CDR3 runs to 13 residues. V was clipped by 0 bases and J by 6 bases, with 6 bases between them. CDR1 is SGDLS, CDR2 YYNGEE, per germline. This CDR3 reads CASSVVGAGELFF. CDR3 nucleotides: TGTGCCAGCAGCGTAGTAGGGGCCGGGGAGCTGTTTTTT.

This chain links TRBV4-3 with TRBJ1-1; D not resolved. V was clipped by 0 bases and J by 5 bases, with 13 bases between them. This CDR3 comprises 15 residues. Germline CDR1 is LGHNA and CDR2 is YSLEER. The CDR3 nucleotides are TGCGCCAGCAGCCAAGATTTTAACAGTCGAACTGAAGCTTTCTTT. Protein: CASSQDFNSRTEAFF.

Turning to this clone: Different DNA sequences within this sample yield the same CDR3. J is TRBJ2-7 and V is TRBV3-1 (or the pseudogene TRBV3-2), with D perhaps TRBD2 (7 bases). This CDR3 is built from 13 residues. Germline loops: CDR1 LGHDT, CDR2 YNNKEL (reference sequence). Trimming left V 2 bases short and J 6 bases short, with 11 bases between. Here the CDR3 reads CASSQRGGSEQYF. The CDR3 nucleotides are TGTGCCAGCAGCCAAAGGGGGGGGAGCGAGCAGTACTTC.

CDR3 in DNA: TGCGCCAGCAGATCCCTGGCCGACACCGGGGAGCTGTTTTTT. Translated: CASRSLADTGELFF. The chain employs TRBV10-2 and TRBJ2-2; D remains ambiguous. CDR3 length: 14 residues. Germline CDR1 reads WSHSY; CDR2 reads SAAADI. The V and J ends lost 6 bases and 3 bases respectively, with 11 bases between them.

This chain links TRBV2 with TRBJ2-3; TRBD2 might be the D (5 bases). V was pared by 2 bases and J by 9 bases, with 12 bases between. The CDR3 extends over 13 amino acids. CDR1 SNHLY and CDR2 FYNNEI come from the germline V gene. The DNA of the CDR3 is TGTGCCAGCAGTGAATTCCGGGGTGACACGCAGTATTTT. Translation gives CASSEFRGDTQYF.

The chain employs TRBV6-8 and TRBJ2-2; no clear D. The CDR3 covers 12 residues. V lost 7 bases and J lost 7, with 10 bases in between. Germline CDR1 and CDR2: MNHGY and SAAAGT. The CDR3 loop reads CASMALDGELFF. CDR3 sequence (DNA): TGTGCCAGCATGGCCCTTGACGGGGAGCTGTTTTTT.

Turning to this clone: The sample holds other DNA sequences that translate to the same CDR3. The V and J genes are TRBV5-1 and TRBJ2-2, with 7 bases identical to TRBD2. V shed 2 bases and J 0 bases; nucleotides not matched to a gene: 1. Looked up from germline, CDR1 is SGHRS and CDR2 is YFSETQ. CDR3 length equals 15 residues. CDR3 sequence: CASSLAGTNTGELFF. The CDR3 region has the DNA TGCGCCAGCAGCTTAGCGGGAACGAACACCGGGGAGCTGTTTTTT. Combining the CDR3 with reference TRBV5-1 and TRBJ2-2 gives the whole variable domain KAGVTQTPRYLIKTRGQQVTLSCSPISGHRSVSWYQQTPGQGLQFLFEYFSETQRNKGNFPGRFSGRQFSNSRSEMNVSTLELGDSALYLCASSLAGTNTGELFFGEGSRLTVL.

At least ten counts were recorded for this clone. In DNA, the CDR3 is TGTGCCAGCACGAGCTACGGCGAGCAGTACTTC. It is translated as CASTSYGEQYF. The V gene is TRBV6-6, the J gene TRBJ2-7; D not certain. The V gene's germline CDR1 is MNHNY and CDR2 SVGAGI (reference sequence). The CDR3 is made up of 11 amino acids. V gave up 7 bases and J gave up 6 bases, with 10 bases separating them.

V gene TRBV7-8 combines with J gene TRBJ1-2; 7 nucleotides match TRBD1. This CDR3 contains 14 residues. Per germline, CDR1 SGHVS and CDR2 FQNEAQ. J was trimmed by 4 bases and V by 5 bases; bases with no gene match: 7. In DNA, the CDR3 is TGTGCCAGCAGCGTACAGGGGTATGTCTATGGCTACACCTTC. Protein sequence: CASSVQGYVYGYTF.

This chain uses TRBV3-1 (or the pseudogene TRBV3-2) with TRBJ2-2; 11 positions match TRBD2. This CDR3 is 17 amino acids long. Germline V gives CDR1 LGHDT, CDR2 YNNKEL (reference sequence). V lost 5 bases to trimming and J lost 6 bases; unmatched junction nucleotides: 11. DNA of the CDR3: TGTGCCAGCAGCTTCTTAGCGGGGGGGAGTACGGCCGGGGAGCTGTTTTTT. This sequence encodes CASSFLAGGSTAGELFF.